Listed below are T cell receptor beta chains from one sample, sequenced in a study of T-cell memory formation after mild COVID-19. Using its own MiXCR run on the 5' RACE reads, TCRdb lists one record per CDR3 protein. The sample yields 250,000 or so distinct CDR3 sequences, over 15% seen once. Specimen: PBMCs or a T cell subset sorted from them (not recorded which). These receptors were collected from a man younger than 30 who had mild COVID-19 (a few samples of this study predate the infection). Cell type and time point are not known. CDR3s include the opening cysteine and the closing phenylalanine or tryptophan. The D gene is left open where the match is weak. Some rows have no size entry. The others give once, few or many, or a class for an expanded clone.

clone_size: -; j_call: TRBJ1-1; v_call: TRBV7-2; d_call: -; cdr3_nt: TGTGCCAGCAGCTTAGCCCACACAGGCACTGAAGCTTTCTTT; cdr3_aa: CASSLAHTGTEAFF
clone_size: once; j_call: TRBJ1-1; v_call: TRBV7-9; d_call: -; cdr3_nt: TGTGCCAGCAGCTTAGGGCGGGGGCTTAGGGACACTGAAGCTTTCTTT; cdr3_aa: CASSLGRGLRDTEAFF
clone_size: -; j_call: TRBJ2-3; v_call: TRBV19; d_call: -; cdr3_nt: TGTGCCAGTCGTAGGGGCGGGGCGAGCACAGATACGCAGTATTTT; cdr3_aa: CASRRGGASTDTQYF
clone_size: -; j_call: TRBJ1-2; v_call: TRBV11-2; d_call: TRBD1; cdr3_nt: TGTGCCAGCAGCTCGGACAGGCCCTATGACTACACCTTC; cdr3_aa: CASSSDRPYDYTF
clone_size: few; j_call: TRBJ2-1; v_call: TRBV6-6; d_call: -; cdr3_nt: TGTGCCAGCAGCAACGAGGGATATGAGCAGTTCTTC; cdr3_aa: CASSNEGYEQFF
clone_size: few; j_call: TRBJ2-5; v_call: TRBV12-3/TRBV12-4; d_call: TRBD2; cdr3_nt: TGTGCCAGCAGCCAACTAGCGGGGCAAGAGACCCAGTACTTC; cdr3_aa: CASSQLAGQETQYF
clone_size: -; j_call: TRBJ1-6; v_call: TRBV6-6; d_call: -; cdr3_nt: TGTGCCGGTGAAAAGGGACCGCCGCATAATTCACCCCTCCACTTT; cdr3_aa: CAGEKGPPHNSPLHF
clone_size: few; j_call: TRBJ2-3; v_call: TRBV7-9; d_call: TRBD2; cdr3_nt: TGTGCCAGCAGCACCATAGCGGGGGGCACAGATACGCAGTATTTT; cdr3_aa: CASSTIAGGTDTQYF
clone_size: few; j_call: TRBJ1-3; v_call: TRBV6-6; d_call: -; cdr3_nt: TGTGCCAGCAGTCCCCCCGGGACGCCCGATGGAAACACCATATATTTT; cdr3_aa: CASSPPGTPDGNTIYF
clone_size: -; j_call: TRBJ1-1; v_call: TRBV20-1; d_call: -; cdr3_nt: TGCAGTGCTAGAGGCGGAGAAACTGAAGCTTTCTTT; cdr3_aa: CSARGGETEAFF
clone_size: few; j_call: TRBJ1-2; v_call: TRBV12-3/TRBV12-4; d_call: -; cdr3_nt: TGTGCCAGCAGTTCGGGAGGCCCTGGTGGCTACACCTTC; cdr3_aa: CASSSGGPGGYTF
clone_size: many; j_call: TRBJ1-1; v_call: TRBV6-2/TRBV6-3; d_call: -; cdr3_nt: TGTGCCAGCAACACCAACTGGGGCACTGAAGCTTTCTTT; cdr3_aa: CASNTNWGTEAFF
clone_size: -; j_call: TRBJ2-1; v_call: TRBV10-1; d_call: -; cdr3_nt: TGCGCCAGCAGTGACTCCAGGGGTGAATTCAAGTTCTTC; cdr3_aa: CASSDSRGEFKFF
clone_size: few; j_call: TRBJ2-3; v_call: TRBV6-5; d_call: -; cdr3_nt: TGTGCCAGCAGTTACGAACCAGGGGGCACAGATACGCAGTATTTT; cdr3_aa: CASSYEPGGTDTQYF
clone_size: -; j_call: TRBJ1-4; v_call: TRBV7-8; d_call: -; cdr3_nt: TGTGCCAGCAGCCCGAGGACGGGTGAAAAACTGTTTTTT; cdr3_aa: CASSPRTGEKLFF
clone_size: few; j_call: TRBJ2-3; v_call: TRBV7-2; d_call: TRBD2; cdr3_nt: TGTGCCAGCAGCCCCCGGACTAGTTGGGCAGATACGCAGTATTTT; cdr3_aa: CASSPRTSWADTQYF
clone_size: -; j_call: TRBJ1-2; v_call: TRBV30; d_call: TRBD1; cdr3_nt: TGTGCCTGGAGTGTCGACAGGGGCGGTGGCTACACCTTC; cdr3_aa: CAWSVDRGGGYTF
clone_size: few; j_call: TRBJ2-2; v_call: TRBV4-1; d_call: -; cdr3_nt: TGCGCCAGCAGCCTCATCTTCGGGGAGCTGTTTTTT; cdr3_aa: CASSLIFGELFF
clone_size: many; j_call: TRBJ2-3; v_call: TRBV7-2; d_call: TRBD2; cdr3_nt: TGTGCCAGCAGCTTAGAAAGCGGGGGGTTGACGGATACGCAGTATTTT; cdr3_aa: CASSLESGGLTDTQYF
clone_size: -; j_call: TRBJ2-5; v_call: TRBV20-1; d_call: -; cdr3_nt: TGCAGTGCTAGAGATCGGACGTTTAAGGGGACCCAGTACTTC; cdr3_aa: CSARDRTFKGTQYF
clone_size: few; j_call: TRBJ2-5; v_call: TRBV20-1; d_call: -; cdr3_nt: TGCAGTGCTCTACCCCTCCCCCGGGGCCAAGAGACCCAGTACTTC; cdr3_aa: CSALPLPRGQETQYF
clone_size: -; j_call: TRBJ1-1; v_call: TRBV3-1; d_call: -; cdr3_nt: TGTGCCAGCAGCCACCAGGGTAGGGGGAACACTGAAGCTTTCTTT; cdr3_aa: CASSHQGRGNTEAFF
clone_size: few; j_call: TRBJ2-3; v_call: TRBV4-1; d_call: TRBD2; cdr3_nt: TGCGCCAGCAGCCAAGAGACAGCGGGGGGTGGAGATACGCAGTATTTT; cdr3_aa: CASSQETAGGGDTQYF
clone_size: -; j_call: TRBJ2-1; v_call: TRBV29-1; d_call: -; cdr3_nt: TGCAGCGTAACCGGGACAAGCTCCTACAATGAGCAGTTCTTC; cdr3_aa: CSVTGTSSYNEQFF
clone_size: few; j_call: TRBJ2-1; v_call: TRBV7-2; d_call: -; cdr3_nt: TGTGCCAGCAGCTTAGCTAGCCCGGCCTACAATGAGCAGTTCTTC; cdr3_aa: CASSLASPAYNEQFF
clone_size: few; j_call: TRBJ1-2; v_call: TRBV7-2; d_call: -; cdr3_nt: TGTGCCAGCAGCTTACGTATCCGACAGGCGACTAACTATGGCTACACCTTC; cdr3_aa: CASSLRIRQATNYGYTF
clone_size: -; j_call: TRBJ1-6; v_call: TRBV20-1; d_call: TRBD1; cdr3_nt: TGCAGTGCTAGACCGGGACAGGATAGTTCACCCCTCCACTTT; cdr3_aa: CSARPGQDSSPLHF
clone_size: -; j_call: TRBJ2-1; v_call: TRBV10-3; d_call: -; cdr3_nt: TGTGCCATTGACGCCACAGGGAATGAGCAGTTCTTC; cdr3_aa: CAIDATGNEQFF
clone_size: many; j_call: TRBJ2-5; v_call: TRBV7-9; d_call: TRBD1; cdr3_nt: TGTGCCAGCAGCGCGACAGGGGATTGGGAGACCCAGTACTTC; cdr3_aa: CASSATGDWETQYF
clone_size: once; j_call: TRBJ2-1; v_call: TRBV6-2/TRBV6-3; d_call: -; cdr3_nt: TGTGCCAGCAGTTACTCCTGGTCTGGTGAGCAGTTCTTC; cdr3_aa: CASSYSWSGEQFF
clone_size: many; j_call: TRBJ2-5; v_call: TRBV7-2; d_call: TRBD2; cdr3_nt: TGTGCCAGCAGCGGACTAGCGGGGGGCCAGGAGACCCAGTACTTC; cdr3_aa: CASSGLAGGQETQYF
clone_size: few; j_call: TRBJ2-3; v_call: TRBV5-1; d_call: TRBD2; cdr3_nt: TGCGCCAGCAGCTCCCGACTAGCGGGGAGCACAGATACGCAGTATTTT; cdr3_aa: CASSSRLAGSTDTQYF
clone_size: -; j_call: TRBJ1-1; v_call: TRBV4-1; d_call: -; cdr3_nt: TGCGCCAGCAGCCAATTGGGGTGGGAATTGAACACTGAAGCTTTCTTT; cdr3_aa: CASSQLGWELNTEAFF
clone_size: -; j_call: TRBJ2-5; v_call: TRBV12-3/TRBV12-4; d_call: -; cdr3_nt: TGTGCCAGCAGCCCGGGTAGCAACCAAGAGACCCAGTACTTC; cdr3_aa: CASSPGSNQETQYF
clone_size: -; j_call: TRBJ2-7; v_call: TRBV5-1; d_call: -; cdr3_nt: TGCGCCAGCAGCTTGGGGAGCTCCGGCGAGCAGTACTTC; cdr3_aa: CASSLGSSGEQYF
clone_size: few; j_call: TRBJ2-3; v_call: TRBV20-1; d_call: -; cdr3_nt: TGCAGTGCAGAACCCCGGGGGCCAGATACGCAGTATTTT; cdr3_aa: CSAEPRGPDTQYF
clone_size: -; j_call: TRBJ1-6; v_call: TRBV7-9; d_call: -; cdr3_nt: TGTGCCAGCGGCTCCGACTCACCCCTCCACTTT; cdr3_aa: CASGSDSPLHF
clone_size: -; j_call: TRBJ1-1; v_call: TRBV5-1; d_call: TRBD1; cdr3_nt: TGCGCCAGCAGCTTGGGGACAGGGGGCTGGGGCACTGAAGCTTTCTTT; cdr3_aa: CASSLGTGGWGTEAFF
clone_size: -; j_call: TRBJ1-2; v_call: TRBV7-2; d_call: -; cdr3_nt: TGTGCCAGCAGCCCCGAGGCGGGTGGCTACACCTTC; cdr3_aa: CASSPEAGGYTF
clone_size: -; j_call: TRBJ2-5; v_call: TRBV11-2; d_call: TRBD1; cdr3_nt: TGTGCCAGCAGCCCGACAGGGGGGTACCAAGAGACCCAGTACTTC; cdr3_aa: CASSPTGGYQETQYF
clone_size: -; j_call: TRBJ2-2; v_call: TRBV4-3; d_call: -; cdr3_nt: TGCGCCAGCAGCCAAGTTGGAGGGGGTTGGGACACCGGGGAGCTGTTTTTT; cdr3_aa: CASSQVGGGWDTGELFF
clone_size: many; j_call: TRBJ2-3; v_call: TRBV5-5; d_call: -; cdr3_nt: TGTGCCAGCAGCTGGGAGGTACGTCGCACAGATACGCAGTATTTT; cdr3_aa: CASSWEVRRTDTQYF
clone_size: few; j_call: TRBJ2-5; v_call: TRBV10-3; d_call: TRBD2; cdr3_nt: TGTGCCATCGCTAGGCGGCTAGCGGGGGCTATCCGGGAGACCCAGTACTTC; cdr3_aa: CAIARRLAGAIRETQYF
clone_size: -; j_call: TRBJ2-4; v_call: TRBV29-1; d_call: -; cdr3_nt: TGCAGCGTGGGCGACAGCGTAGCCAAAAACATTCAGTACTTC; cdr3_aa: CSVGDSVAKNIQYF
clone_size: -; j_call: TRBJ2-1; v_call: TRBV7-3; d_call: TRBD2; cdr3_nt: TGTGCCAGCAGCCCACGCCTGGGCGGGGGGGCCAATGAGCAGTTCTTC; cdr3_aa: CASSPRLGGGANEQFF
clone_size: -; j_call: TRBJ1-2; v_call: TRBV5-1; d_call: -; cdr3_nt: TGCGCCAGCAGCCCGTTTATGAGACTCGATGGCTACACCTTC; cdr3_aa: CASSPFMRLDGYTF
clone_size: few; j_call: TRBJ2-7; v_call: TRBV6-5; d_call: -; cdr3_nt: TGTGCCAGCACCAATACGGGACCACCCTACGAGCAGTACTTC; cdr3_aa: CASTNTGPPYEQYF